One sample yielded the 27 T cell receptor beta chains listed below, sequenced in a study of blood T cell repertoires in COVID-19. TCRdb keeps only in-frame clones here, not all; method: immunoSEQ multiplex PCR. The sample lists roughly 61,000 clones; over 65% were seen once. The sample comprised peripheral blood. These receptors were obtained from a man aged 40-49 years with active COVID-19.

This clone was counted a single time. CDR3: CASSIQRDTEAFF. The CDR3 region has the DNA TGTGCCAGTAGTATACAGAGGGACACTGAAGCTTTCTTT. The rearrangement links TRBV19 to TRBJ1-1; D unresolved. With 2 bases removed from V and 3 bases from J, the gap between germline ends came to 7 bases. Germline CDR1 LNHDA, CDR2 SQIVND (reference sequence). The CDR3 has 13 amino acids. The entire variable domain, with the rest obtained from reference TRBV19 and TRBJ1-1, is as follows: DGGITQSPKYLFRKEGQNVTLSCEQNLNHDAMYWYRQDPGQGLRLIYYSQIVNDFQKGDIAEGYSVSREKKESFPLTVTSAQKNPTAFYLCASSIQRDTEAFFGQGTRLTVV.

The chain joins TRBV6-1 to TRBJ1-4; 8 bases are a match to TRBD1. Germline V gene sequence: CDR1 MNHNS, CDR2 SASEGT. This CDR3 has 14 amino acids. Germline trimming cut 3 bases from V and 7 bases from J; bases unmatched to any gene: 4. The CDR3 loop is CASSETGEGEKLFF. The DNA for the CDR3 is TGTGCCAGCAGTGAGACAGGGGAAGGTGAAAAACTGTTTTTT.

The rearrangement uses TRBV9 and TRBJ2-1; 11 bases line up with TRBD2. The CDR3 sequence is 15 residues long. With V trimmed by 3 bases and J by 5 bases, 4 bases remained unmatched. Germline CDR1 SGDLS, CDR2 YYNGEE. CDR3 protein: CASSAPGLADNEQFF. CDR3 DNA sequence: TGTGCCAGCAGCGCCCCGGGACTAGCGGACAATGAGCAGTTCTTC.

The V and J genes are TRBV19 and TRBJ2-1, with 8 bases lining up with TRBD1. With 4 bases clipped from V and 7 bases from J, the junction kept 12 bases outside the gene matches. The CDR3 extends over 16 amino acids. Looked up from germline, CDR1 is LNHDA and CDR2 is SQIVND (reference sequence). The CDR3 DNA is TGTGCCAGTAGTAGGGATCTCTGGACAGGGATGAATGAGCAGTTCTTC. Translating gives CASSRDLWTGMNEQFF.

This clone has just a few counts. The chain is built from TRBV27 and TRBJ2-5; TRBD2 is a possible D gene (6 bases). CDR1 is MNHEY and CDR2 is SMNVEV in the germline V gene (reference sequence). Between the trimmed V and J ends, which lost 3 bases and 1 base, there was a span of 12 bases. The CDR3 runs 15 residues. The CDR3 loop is CASSFSLALQETQYF. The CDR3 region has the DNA TGTGCCAGCAGTTTCTCCCTAGCGCTCCAAGAGACCCAGTACTTC.

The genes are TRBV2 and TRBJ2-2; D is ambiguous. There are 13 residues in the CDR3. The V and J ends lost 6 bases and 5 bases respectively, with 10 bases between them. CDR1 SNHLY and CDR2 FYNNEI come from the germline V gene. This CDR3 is CASSDQMTGELFF. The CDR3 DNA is TGTGCCAGCAGCGATCAGATGACCGGGGAGCTGTTTTTT.

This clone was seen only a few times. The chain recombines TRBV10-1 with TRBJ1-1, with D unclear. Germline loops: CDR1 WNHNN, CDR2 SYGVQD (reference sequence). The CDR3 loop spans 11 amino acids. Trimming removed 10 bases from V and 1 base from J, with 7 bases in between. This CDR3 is CATQQNTEAFF. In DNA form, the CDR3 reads TGCGCCACACAGCAGAACACTGAAGCTTTCTTT.

The CDR3 here is CASRRQGALYNEQFF. DNA for the CDR3: TGCGCCAGCAGAAGACAGGGGGCCCTTTACAATGAGCAGTTCTTC. This rearrangement joins TRBV5-1 to TRBJ2-1, with 10 bases that match TRBD1. Germline CDR1 SGHRS, CDR2 YFSETQ. Trimming removed 5 bases from V and 4 bases from J; junction bases left unmatched: 6. This CDR3 is 15 amino acids long.

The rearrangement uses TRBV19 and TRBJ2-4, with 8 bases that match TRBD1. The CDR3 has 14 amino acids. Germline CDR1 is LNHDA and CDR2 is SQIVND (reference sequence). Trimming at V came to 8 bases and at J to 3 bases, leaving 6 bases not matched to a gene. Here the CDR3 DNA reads TGTGCCAGTTCTCCACAGGGGGACAAAAACATTCAGTACTTC. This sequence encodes CASSPQGDKNIQYF.

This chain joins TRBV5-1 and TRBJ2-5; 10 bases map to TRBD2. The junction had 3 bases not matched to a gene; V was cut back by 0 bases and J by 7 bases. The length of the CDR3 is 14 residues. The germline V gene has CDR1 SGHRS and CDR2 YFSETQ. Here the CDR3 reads CASSLGLAGGTQYF. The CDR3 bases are TGCGCCAGCAGCTTGGGACTAGCGGGTGGGACCCAGTACTTC.

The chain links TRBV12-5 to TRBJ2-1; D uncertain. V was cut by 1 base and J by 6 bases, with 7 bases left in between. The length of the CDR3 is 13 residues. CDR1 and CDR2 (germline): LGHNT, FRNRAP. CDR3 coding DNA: TGTGCTAGTGGTTTGGACCCCGGCAATGAGCAGTTCTTC. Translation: CASGLDPGNEQFF.

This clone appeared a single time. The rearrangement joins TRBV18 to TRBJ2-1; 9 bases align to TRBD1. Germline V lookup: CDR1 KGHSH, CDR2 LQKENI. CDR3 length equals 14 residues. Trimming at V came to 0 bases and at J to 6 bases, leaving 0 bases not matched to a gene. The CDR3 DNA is TGTGCCAGCTCACCACCGACAGGGGGCAATGAGCAGTTCTTC. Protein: CASSPPTGGNEQFF.

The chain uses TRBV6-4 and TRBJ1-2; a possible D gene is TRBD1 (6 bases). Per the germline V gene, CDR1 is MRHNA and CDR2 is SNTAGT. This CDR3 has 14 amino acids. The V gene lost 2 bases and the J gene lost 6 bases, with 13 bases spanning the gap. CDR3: CASSDIAGADGYTF. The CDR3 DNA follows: TGTGCCAGCAGTGACATAGCAGGGGCAGATGGCTACACCTTC.

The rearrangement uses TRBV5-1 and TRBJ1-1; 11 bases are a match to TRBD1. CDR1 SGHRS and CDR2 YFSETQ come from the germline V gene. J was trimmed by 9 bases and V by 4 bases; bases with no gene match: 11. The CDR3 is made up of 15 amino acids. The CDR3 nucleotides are TGCGCCAGCAGCCCCTGGGACAGGGGGGACCCTAAAGCTTTCTTT. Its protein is CASSPWDRGDPKAFF.

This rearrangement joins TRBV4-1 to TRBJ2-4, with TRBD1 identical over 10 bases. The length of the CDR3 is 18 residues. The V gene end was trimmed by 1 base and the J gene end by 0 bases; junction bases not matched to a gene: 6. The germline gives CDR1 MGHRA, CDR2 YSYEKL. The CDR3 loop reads CASSQGTGGFLAKNIQYF. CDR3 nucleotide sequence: TGCGCCAGCAGCCAAGGGACAGGGGGTTTTCTAGCCAAAAACATTCAGTACTTC.

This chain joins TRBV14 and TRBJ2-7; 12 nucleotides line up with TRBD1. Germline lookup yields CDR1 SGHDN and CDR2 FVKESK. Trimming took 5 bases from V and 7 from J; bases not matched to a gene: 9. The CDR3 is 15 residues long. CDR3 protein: CASSRRDRGLREQYF. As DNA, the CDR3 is TGTGCCAGCAGCAGGCGGGACAGGGGGCTTCGGGAGCAGTACTTC.

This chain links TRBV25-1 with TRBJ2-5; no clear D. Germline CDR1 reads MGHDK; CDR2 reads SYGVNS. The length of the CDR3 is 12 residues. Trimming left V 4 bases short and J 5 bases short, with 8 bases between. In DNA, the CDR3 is TGTGCCAGCAGTGGGTTAACTGAGACCCAGTACTTC. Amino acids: CASSGLTETQYF.

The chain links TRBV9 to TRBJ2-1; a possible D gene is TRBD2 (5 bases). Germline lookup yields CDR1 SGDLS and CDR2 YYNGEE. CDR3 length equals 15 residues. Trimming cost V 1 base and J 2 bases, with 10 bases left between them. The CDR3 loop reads CASSVSSGPYNEQFF. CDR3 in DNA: TGTGCCAGCAGCGTATCGAGCGGTCCCTACAATGAGCAGTTCTTC.

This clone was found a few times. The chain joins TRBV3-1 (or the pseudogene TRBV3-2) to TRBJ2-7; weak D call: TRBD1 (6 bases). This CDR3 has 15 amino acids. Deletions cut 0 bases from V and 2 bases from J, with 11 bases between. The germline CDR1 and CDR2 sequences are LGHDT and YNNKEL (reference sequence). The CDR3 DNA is TGTGCCAGCAGCCAAGAGGGACACACCACCTACGAGCAGTACTTC. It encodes CASSQEGHTTYEQYF.

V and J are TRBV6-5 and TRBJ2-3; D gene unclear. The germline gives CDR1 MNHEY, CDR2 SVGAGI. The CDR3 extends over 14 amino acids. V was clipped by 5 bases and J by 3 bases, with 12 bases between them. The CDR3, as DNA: TGTGCCAGCAGTAGAACATCGTCTACAGATACGCAGTATTTT. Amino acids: CASSRTSSTDTQYF.

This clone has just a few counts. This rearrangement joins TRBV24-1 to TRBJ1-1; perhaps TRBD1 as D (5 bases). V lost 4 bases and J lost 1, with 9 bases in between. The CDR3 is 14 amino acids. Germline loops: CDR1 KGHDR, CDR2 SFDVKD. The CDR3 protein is CATSDPTGNTEAFF. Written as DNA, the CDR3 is TGTGCCACCAGTGACCCCACAGGGAACACTGAAGCTTTCTTT.

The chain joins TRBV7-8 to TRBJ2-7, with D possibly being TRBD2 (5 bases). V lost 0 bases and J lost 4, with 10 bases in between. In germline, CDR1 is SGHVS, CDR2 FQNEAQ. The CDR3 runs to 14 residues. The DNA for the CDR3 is TGTGCCAGCAGCTTAGCGAGCGGCCTATACGAGCAGTACTTC. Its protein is CASSLASGLYEQYF.

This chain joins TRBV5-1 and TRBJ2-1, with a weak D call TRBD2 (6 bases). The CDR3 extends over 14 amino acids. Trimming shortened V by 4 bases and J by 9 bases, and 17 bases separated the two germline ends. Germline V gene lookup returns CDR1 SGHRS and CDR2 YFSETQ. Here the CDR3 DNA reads TGCGCCAGCAGCGATGGGGCGGGATCAAGTGAGCAGTTCTTC. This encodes CASSDGAGSSEQFF.

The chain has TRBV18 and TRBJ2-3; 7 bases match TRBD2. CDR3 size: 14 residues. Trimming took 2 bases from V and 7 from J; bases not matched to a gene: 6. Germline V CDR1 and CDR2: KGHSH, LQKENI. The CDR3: CASSPGAGVNTQYF. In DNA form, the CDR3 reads TGTGCCAGCTCACCAGGGGCGGGAGTGAATACGCAGTATTTT.

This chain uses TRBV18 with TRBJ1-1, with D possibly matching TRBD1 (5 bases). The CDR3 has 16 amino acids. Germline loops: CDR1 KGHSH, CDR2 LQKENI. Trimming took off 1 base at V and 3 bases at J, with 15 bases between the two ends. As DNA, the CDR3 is TGTGCCAGCTCACCACTTACGCGGACAAGGGACACTGAAGCTTTCTTT. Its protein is CASSPLTRTRDTEAFF.

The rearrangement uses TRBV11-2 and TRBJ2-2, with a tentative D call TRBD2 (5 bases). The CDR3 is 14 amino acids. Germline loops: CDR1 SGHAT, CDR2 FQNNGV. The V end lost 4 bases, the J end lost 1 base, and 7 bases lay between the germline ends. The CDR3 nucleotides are TGTGCCAGCAGCTCCAGCGGGAACACCGGGGAGCTGTTTTTT. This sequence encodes CASSSSGNTGELFF.

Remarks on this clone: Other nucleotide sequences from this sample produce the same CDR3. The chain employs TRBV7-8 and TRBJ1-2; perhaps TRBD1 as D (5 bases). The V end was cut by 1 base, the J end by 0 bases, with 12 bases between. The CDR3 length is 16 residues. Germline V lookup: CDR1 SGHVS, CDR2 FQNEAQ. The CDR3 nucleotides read TGTGCCAGCAGCTTAGTGGCAGGGCCGGCTAACTATGGCTACACCTTC. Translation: CASSLVAGPANYGYTF.